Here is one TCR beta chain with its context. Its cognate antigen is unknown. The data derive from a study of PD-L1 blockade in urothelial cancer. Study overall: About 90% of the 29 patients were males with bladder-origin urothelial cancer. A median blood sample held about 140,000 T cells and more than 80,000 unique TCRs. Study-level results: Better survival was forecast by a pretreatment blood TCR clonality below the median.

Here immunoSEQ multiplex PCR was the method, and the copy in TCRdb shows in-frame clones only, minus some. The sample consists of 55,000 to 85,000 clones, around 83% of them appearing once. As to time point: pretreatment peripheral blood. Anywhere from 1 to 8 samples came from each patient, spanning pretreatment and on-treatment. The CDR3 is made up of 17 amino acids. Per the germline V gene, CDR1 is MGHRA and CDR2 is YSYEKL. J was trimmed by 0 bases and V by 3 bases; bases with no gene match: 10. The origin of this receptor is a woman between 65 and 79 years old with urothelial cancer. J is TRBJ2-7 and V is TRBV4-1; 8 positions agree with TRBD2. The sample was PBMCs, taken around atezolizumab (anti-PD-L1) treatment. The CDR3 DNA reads TGCGCCAGCAGCCAGGCTTCCGGGAGCGGGGGCTCCTACGAGCAGTACTTC. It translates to CASSQASGSGGSYEQYF.